A single sample gave rise to the 23 T cell receptor beta chains below, sequenced in a study of metastatic and nonmetastatic thyroid tumors. TCRdb re-processed the PCR reads through MiXCR. This sample has just over 20,000 clones; approximately 12% occur once, and the top ten carry less than 25%. Each patient went into thyroid surgery without having received any treatment. The sequenced material came from blood. The receptors derive from a female donor with papillary thyroid cancer or a benign thyroid nodule (not recorded which). Some clones in this sample may be carry-over from other donors' samples.

A word on this clone: A read error is possible here, since a much larger clone lies one base away. Other DNA variants within this sample encode the same CDR3. The rearrangement joins TRBV4-1 to TRBJ1-4; maybe TRBD1 (6 bases). This CDR3 region has 17 residues. Per germline, CDR1 MGHRA and CDR2 YSYEKL. For the CDR3, the DNA is TGCGCTAGCAGCCACCCAACCGGGGGGGGCAAGAATGAAAAACTGTTTTTT. The encoded protein is CASSHPTGGGKNEKLFF.

Only one count was recorded for this clone. One junction end does not reproduce the germline sequence, and a read error may be involved. Different DNA sequences within this sample yield the same CDR3. The V call is TRBV4-3, the J call TRBJ1-2; no clear D gene. CDR3 length: 15 amino acids. CDR1 is LGHNA, CDR2 YSLEER, per germline. CDR3 sequence reads: CASSQDRVANYGYTF. CDR3 nucleotides: TGCGCCAGCAGCCAAGATCGGGTTGCTAACTACGGCTACACCTTC.

This clone is medium-sized. V and J are TRBV6-4 and TRBJ2-1; D call uncertain. This CDR3 has 15 amino acids. Looked up from germline, CDR1 is MRHNA and CDR2 is SNTAGT. V was pared by 0 bases and J by 6 bases, with 12 bases between. In DNA, the CDR3 is TGTGCCAGCAGTGACTCCCCCTATTTGGGCAATGAGCAGTTCTTC. Encoded protein: CASSDSPYLGNEQFF.

There are many counts of this clone. Being one base from a much bigger clone, this may be a read error. The genes are TRBV30 and TRBJ2-7; tentative D call: TRBD1 (6 bases). The CDR3 extends over 12 amino acids. Germline CDR1 is GTSNPN and CDR2 is SVGIG (reference sequence). CDR3 coding DNA: TGTGTCTGGAGGACAGCGCGCTACGAGCAGTACTTC. The encoded protein is CVWRTARYEQYF.

This clone has at least ten counts. The V and J genes are TRBV5-5 and TRBJ1-2; weak D call: TRBD1 (5 bases). This CDR3 is 13 amino acids long. CDR1 is SGHKS and CDR2 is YYEKEE in the germline V gene (reference sequence). Trimming took 4 bases from V and 5 from J, leaving 12 bases between them. CDR3 sequence (DNA): TGTGCCAGCAGCCTCGGGGGAGTTTATGGCTACACCTTC. Residues: CASSLGGVYGYTF.

Comment on this clone: A read error may account for a junction end that differs from germline. This rearrangement joins TRBV2 to TRBJ2-2; 10 positions agree with TRBD1. The length of the CDR3 is 16 residues. The germline V gene encodes CDR1 SNHLY and CDR2 FYNNEI. Here the CDR3 DNA reads TGTGCCAGCGGTGAATTTGGGACAGGGGCCAACGGTGAGCTGTTTTTT. It yields the protein CASGEFGTGANGELFF. Full variable domain (outside the CDR3, taken from reference TRBV2 and TRBJ2-2): EPEVTQTPSHQVTQMGQEVILRCVPISNHLYFYWYRQILGQKVEFLVSFYNNEISEKSEIFDDQFSVERPDGSNFTLKIRSTKLEDSAMYFCASGEFGTGANGELFFGEGSRLTVL.

There are many counts of this clone. CDR3 protein: CASSSSGISSYEQYF. The DNA of the CDR3 is TGTGCCAGCAGCTCGAGCGGGATCAGCTCCTACGAGCAGTACTTC. This chain uses TRBV7-2 with TRBJ2-7; 7 bases align to TRBD2. The ends lost 4 bases at V and 0 bases at J; junction bases unmatched: 6. CDR1 and CDR2 from the germline V gene are SGHTA and FQGNSA. The CDR3 totals 15 residues. The full variable domain, its missing parts supplied by reference TRBV7-2 and TRBJ2-7, is GAGVSQSPSNKVTEKGKDVELRCDPISGHTALYWYRQSLGQGLEFLIYFQGNSAPDKSGLPSDRFSAERTGGSVSTLTIQRTQQEDSAVYLCASSSSGISSYEQYFGPGTRLTVT.

This clone is termed medium-sized. The junction departs from germline at one end; a sequencing error may be responsible. In DNA, the CDR3 is TGTGCCAGCAGCTTAGGACCGCTTAGCGAGCAGTACTTC. Translation gives CASSLGPLSEQYF. The gene calls are TRBV12-3 or TRBV12-4 and TRBJ2-7, with unresolved D. This CDR3 contains 13 residues.

This clone was seen many times. The CDR3 loop is CASSQGTGGSNEQFF. In DNA, the CDR3 is TGTGCCAGCAGCCAAGGGACAGGAGGGAGCAATGAGCAGTTCTTC. The gene calls are TRBV3-1 and TRBJ2-1; TRBD1 might be the D (7 bases). The CDR3 extends over 15 amino acids. The V gene lost 1 base and the J gene lost 6 bases, with 13 bases spanning the gap. Per the germline V gene, CDR1 is LGHDT and CDR2 is YNNKEL (reference sequence).

This chain joins TRBV11-2 and TRBJ2-1; 8 nucleotides agree with TRBD1. V shed 5 bases and J 3 bases; nucleotides not matched to a gene: 9. Per the germline V gene, CDR1 is SGHAT and CDR2 is FQNNGV. The length of the CDR3 is 16 residues. In nucleotides, the CDR3 is TGTGCCAGCAGCAAAACCGGGACAGGAGACTACAATGAGCAGTTCTTC. As protein: CASSKTGTGDYNEQFF.

Many counts were recorded for this clone. The chain links TRBV4-1 to TRBJ1-4; 7 bases match TRBD1. The CDR3 is made up of 15 amino acids. J lost 6 bases, V lost 6 bases, and 10 bases had no gene match. CDR1 is MGHRA and CDR2 is YSYEKL in the germline V gene. This CDR3 reads CASRGQLRDYEKLFF. As DNA, the CDR3 is TGCGCCAGCAGGGGACAGTTGAGGGACTATGAAAAACTGTTTTTT.

This clone was observed at least ten times. A much more abundant neighbour one base away suggests this may be a read error. The sample holds other DNA sequences that translate to the same CDR3. The V and J genes are TRBV28 and TRBJ1-1; weak D call: TRBD1 (5 bases). The CDR3 has 15 residues. Germline V gene sequence: CDR1 MDHEN, CDR2 SYDVKM. CDR3 bases: TGTGCCAGCAGTTTAGGGGGTGGACACAACACTGAAGCCTTCTTT. Translating gives CASSLGGGHNTEAFF.

This clone was found many times. This sequence joins TRBV4-1 and TRBJ2-7; D possibly corresponds to TRBD1 (5 bases). The V and J ends lost 5 bases and 2 bases respectively, with 16 bases between them. The CDR3 spans 15 residues. CDR1 is MGHRA and CDR2 is YSYEKL in the germline V gene. The CDR3 spells CASSKRGSPAYEQYF. The CDR3 nucleotides are TGCGCCAGCAGCAAAAGGGGTAGCCCTGCCTACGAGCAGTACTTC.

Only a few counts were recorded for this clone. The chain links TRBV6-2 or TRBV6-3 to TRBJ2-2; perhaps TRBD1 as D (5 bases). The V end lost 6 bases, the J end lost 7 bases, and 18 bases lay between the germline ends. Germline V CDR1 and CDR2: MNHEY, SVGEGT. CDR3 length: 15 residues. CDR3: CASRPWGAYIGELFF. DNA of the CDR3: TGTGCCAGCAGACCATGGGGCGCTTACATCGGGGAGCTGTTTTTT.

At least ten counts were recorded for this clone. The chain combines TRBV19 with TRBJ2-1; 15 nucleotides line up with TRBD2. CDR1 LNHDA and CDR2 SQIVND come from the germline V gene (reference sequence). The CDR3 has 17 residues. V lost 6 bases and J lost 7; bases outside the gene matches: 10. The CDR3 protein is CASSPGLAGGRGNEQFF. The CDR3 coding sequence is TGTGCCAGTAGCCCGGGACTAGCGGGAGGCCGCGGGAATGAGCAGTTCTTC.

This clone has only a few counts. An end of the junction does not agree with germline; a read error may underlie this. This chain links TRBV6-5 with TRBJ2-2, with D hard to call. The germline CDR1 and CDR2 sequences are MNHEY and SVGAGI. The CDR3 spans 15 residues. This CDR3 reads CASSYRFTNTWELFF. DNA of the CDR3: TGTGCCAGCAGTTACCGGTTCACGAACACCTGGGAGCTGTTTTTT.

At least ten counts were recorded for this clone. Given a much more abundant clone one base away, this may be a read error. The chain employs TRBV20-1 and TRBJ1-1; 10 nucleotides match TRBD1. The CDR3 spans 15 residues. Germline CDR1 is DFQATT and CDR2 is SNEGSKA (reference sequence). Written as DNA, the CDR3 is TGCAGTGCTCTACCTAGGACAGGGGGAAGGACTGGAGCTTTCTTT. Its protein is CSALPRTGGRTGAFF.

Points on this clone: Within the sample, other DNA sequences also encode this same CDR3. V is TRBV6-1 and J is TRBJ1-3, with a possible D match to TRBD1 (5 bases). Germline CDR1 reads MNHNS; CDR2 reads SASEGT. This CDR3 contains 15 residues. The V end was cut by 3 bases, the J end by 4 bases, with 13 bases between. As DNA, the CDR3 is TGTGCCAGCAGTGAGGGACTCCCCACCGGAAACACCATATATTTT. Protein product: CASSEGLPTGNTIYF.

This clone was seen ten or more times. J is TRBJ1-2 and V is TRBV19; no reliable D call. Germline lookup yields CDR1 LNHDA and CDR2 SQIVND (reference sequence). This CDR3 spans 12 amino acids. V lost 3 bases and J lost 5, with 7 bases in between. CDR3 DNA: TGTGCCAGTAGTATTAACATGTATGGCTACACCTTC. Translating it yields CASSINMYGYTF.

At least ten counts were recorded for this clone. The CDR3 DNA is TGTGCCAGCTCACCCGGCAGGGAGAGCAATCAGCCCCAGCATTTT. This codes for CASSPGRESNQPQHF. The chain has TRBV18 and TRBJ1-5; possible D gene TRBD1, 5 bases. CDR1 KGHSH and CDR2 LQKENI come from the germline V gene. Trimming left V 3 bases short and J 1 base short, with 10 bases between. The CDR3 is 15 residues long.

This clone showed up many times. This chain uses TRBV10-3 with TRBJ1-1; TRBD1 might be the D (5 bases). Trimming stripped 11 bases from V and 4 bases from J, with 14 bases between. Germline CDR1 reads ENHRY; CDR2 reads SYGVKD. The CDR3 contains 12 residues. The CDR3 region is CASRVSGTEAFF. The DNA of the CDR3 is TGTGCCTCCAGGGTATCGGGCACTGAAGCTTTCTTT.

This clone is judged medium-sized. The V gene is TRBV28, the J gene TRBJ2-1, with TRBD2 matching over 12 bases. The length of the CDR3 is 15 residues. The germline gives CDR1 MDHEN, CDR2 SYDVKM. Trimming removed 6 bases from V and 4 bases from J; junction bases left unmatched: 4. The CDR3 DNA reads TGTGCCAGCAGACAAGGGACTAGCGGGTACAATGAGCAGTTCTTC. Protein: CASRQGTSGYNEQFF.

This clone occurred many times. A much larger clone lies a single base off, so this may be a read error. The chain joins TRBV6-1 to TRBJ1-1; D is unresolved. Germline V gene sequence: CDR1 MNHNS, CDR2 SASEGT. The V and J ends lost 8 bases and 5 bases respectively, with 18 bases between them. This CDR3 has 14 residues. CDR3 region: CASGGRERGTEAFF. The CDR3 DNA reads as TGTGCCAGCGGTGGGAGGGAGCGAGGGACTGAAGCTTTCTTT.